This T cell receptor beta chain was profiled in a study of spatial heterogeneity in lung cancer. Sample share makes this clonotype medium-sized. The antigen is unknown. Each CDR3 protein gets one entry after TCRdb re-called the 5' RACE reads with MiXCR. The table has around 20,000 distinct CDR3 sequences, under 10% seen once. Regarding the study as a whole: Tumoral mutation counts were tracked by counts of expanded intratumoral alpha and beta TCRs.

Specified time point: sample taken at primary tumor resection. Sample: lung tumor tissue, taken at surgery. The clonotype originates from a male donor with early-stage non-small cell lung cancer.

CDR3 amino acids: CASRTGSADTQYF. The CDR3 nucleotides are TGTGCCAGCCGGACAGGGTCTGCGGATACGCAGTATTTT. The rearrangement uses TRBV28 and TRBJ2-3, with TRBD1 identical over 8 bases. V shed 8 bases and J 6 bases; nucleotides not matched to a gene: 7. The CDR3 runs to 13 residues. In germline, CDR1 is MDHEN, CDR2 SYDVKM. Full variable domain (rest looked up from reference TRBV28 and TRBJ2-3): DVKVTQSSRYLVKRTGEKVFLECVQDMDHENMFWYRQDPGLGLRLIYFSYDVKMKEKGDIPEGYSVSREKKERFSLILESASTNQTSMYLCASRTGSADTQYFGPGTRLTVL.